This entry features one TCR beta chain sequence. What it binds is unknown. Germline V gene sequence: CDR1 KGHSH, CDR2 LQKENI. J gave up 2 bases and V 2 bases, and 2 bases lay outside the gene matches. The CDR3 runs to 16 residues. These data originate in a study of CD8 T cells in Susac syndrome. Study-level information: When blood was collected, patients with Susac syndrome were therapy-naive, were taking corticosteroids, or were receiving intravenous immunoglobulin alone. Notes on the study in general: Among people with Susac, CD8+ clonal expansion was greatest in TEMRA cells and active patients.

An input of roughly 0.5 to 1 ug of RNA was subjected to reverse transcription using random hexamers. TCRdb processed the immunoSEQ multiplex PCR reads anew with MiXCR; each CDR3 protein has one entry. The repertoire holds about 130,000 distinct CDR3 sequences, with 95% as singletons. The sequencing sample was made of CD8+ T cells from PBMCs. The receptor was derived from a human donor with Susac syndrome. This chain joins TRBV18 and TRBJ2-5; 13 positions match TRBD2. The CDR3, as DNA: TGTGCCAGCTCACCAAGGACTAGCGGGAGACAAGAGACCCAGTACTTC. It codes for CASSPRTSGRQETQYF.